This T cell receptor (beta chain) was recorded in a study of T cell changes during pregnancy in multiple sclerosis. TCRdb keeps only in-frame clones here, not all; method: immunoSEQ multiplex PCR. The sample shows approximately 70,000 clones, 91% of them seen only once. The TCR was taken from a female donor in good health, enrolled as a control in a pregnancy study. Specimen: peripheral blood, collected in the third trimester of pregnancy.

The CDR3: CASSEVASGREQYF. The CDR3 DNA reads TGTGCCAGCAGTGAAGTGGCTAGCGGGCGGGAGCAGTACTTC. The V gene is TRBV2, the J gene TRBJ2-7, with 8 nucleotides matching TRBD2. V trimming: 1 base; J trimming: 7 bases; junction bases outside the gene matches: 6. CDR3 length: 14 residues. Per the germline V gene, CDR1 is SNHLY and CDR2 is FYNNEI. The entire variable domain, with the rest obtained from reference TRBV2 and TRBJ2-7, is as follows: EPEVTQTPSHQVTQMGQEVILRCVPISNHLYFYWYRQILGQKVEFLVSFYNNEISEKSEIFDDQFSVERPDGSNFTLKIRSTKLEDSAMYFCASSEVASGREQYFGPGTRLTVT.